This record looks at one TCR beta chain sequence and its context. Trimming removed 5 bases from V and 0 bases from J; junction bases left unmatched: 14. The CDR3 runs to 19 residues. Germline V gives CDR1 SGHVS, CDR2 FNYEAQ. The data originate from a study of blood T cell repertoires in COVID-19. Study in general: Samples of COVID-19 (acute and convalescent) were obtained from the United States, Italy and Spain. PBMCs, B-cell-depleted T cells, or T cells provided the cDNA or gDNA that made up the material.

In the original analysis: For nucleated cells, counts were estimated from reference gene primer amplification. The method was immunoSEQ multiplex PCR; TCRdb's version includes in-frame clones alone and lacks a portion of them. V and J calls and clone size follow that table, whereas D and trimming were derived from the DNA. The sample has 250,000 to 300,000 clones; less than 85% are singletons. The receptor was isolated from a man aged 55 to 70 who had recovered from COVID-19. Source material: peripheral blood. The gene calls are TRBV7-6 and TRBJ2-1, with TRBD2 matching 9 bases. The CDR3 protein is CASSGTSSRESSSYNEQFF. As DNA, the CDR3 is TGTGCCAGCAGCGGGACTAGCTCCCGGGAATCGAGCTCCTACAATGAGCAGTTCTTC.